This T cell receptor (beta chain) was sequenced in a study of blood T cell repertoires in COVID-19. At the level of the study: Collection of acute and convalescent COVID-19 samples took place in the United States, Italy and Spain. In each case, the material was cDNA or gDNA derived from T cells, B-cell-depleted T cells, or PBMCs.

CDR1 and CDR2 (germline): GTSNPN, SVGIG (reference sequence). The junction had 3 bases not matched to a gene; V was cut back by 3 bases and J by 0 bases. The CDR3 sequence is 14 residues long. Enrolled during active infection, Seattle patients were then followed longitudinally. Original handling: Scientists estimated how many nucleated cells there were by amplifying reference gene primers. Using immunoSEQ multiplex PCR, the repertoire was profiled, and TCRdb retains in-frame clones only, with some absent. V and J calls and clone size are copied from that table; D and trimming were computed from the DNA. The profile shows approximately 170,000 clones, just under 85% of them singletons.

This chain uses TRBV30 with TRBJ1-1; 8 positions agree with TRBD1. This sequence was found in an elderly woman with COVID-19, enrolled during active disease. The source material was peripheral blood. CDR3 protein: CAWSRTGMNTEAFF. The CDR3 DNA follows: TGTGCCTGGAGCCGGACAGGGATGAACACTGAAGCTTTCTTT.